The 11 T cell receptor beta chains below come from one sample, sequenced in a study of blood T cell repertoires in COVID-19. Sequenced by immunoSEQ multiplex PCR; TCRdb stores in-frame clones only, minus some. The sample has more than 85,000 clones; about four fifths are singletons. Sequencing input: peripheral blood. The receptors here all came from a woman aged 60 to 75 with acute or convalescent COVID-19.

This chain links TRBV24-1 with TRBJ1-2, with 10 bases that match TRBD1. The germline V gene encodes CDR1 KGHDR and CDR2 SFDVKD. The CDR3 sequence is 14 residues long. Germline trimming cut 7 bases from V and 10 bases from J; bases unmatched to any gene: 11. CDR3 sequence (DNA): TGTGCCACCAGCACCGGGACAGGGGCGCCCCTCTACACCTTC. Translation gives CATSTGTGAPLYTF.

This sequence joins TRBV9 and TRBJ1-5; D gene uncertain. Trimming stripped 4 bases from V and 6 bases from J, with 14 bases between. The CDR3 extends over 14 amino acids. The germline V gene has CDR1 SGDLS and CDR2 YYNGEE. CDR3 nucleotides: TGTGCCAGCAGCCCCGGAGTAGCGGGTCAGCCCCAGCATTTT. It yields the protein CASSPGVAGQPQHF.

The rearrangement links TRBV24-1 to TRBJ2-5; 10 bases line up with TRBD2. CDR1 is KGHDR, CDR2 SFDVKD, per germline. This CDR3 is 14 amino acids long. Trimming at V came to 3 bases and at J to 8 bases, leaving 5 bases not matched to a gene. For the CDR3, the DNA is TGTGCCACCAGTGATGGGACTAGCGTAGAAACCCAGTACTTC. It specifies CATSDGTSVETQYF.

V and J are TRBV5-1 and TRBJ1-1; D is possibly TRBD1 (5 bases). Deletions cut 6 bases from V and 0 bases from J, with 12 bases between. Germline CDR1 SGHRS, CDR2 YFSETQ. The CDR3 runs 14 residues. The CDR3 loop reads CASTPTDMNTEAFF. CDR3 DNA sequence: TGCGCCAGCACCCCGACAGACATGAACACTGAAGCTTTCTTT. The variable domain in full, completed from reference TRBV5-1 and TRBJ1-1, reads KAGVTQTPRYLIKTRGQQVTLSCSPISGHRSVSWYQQTPGQGLQFLFEYFSETQRNKGNFPGRFSGRQFSNSRSEMNVSTLELGDSALYLCASTPTDMNTEAFFGQGTRLTVV.

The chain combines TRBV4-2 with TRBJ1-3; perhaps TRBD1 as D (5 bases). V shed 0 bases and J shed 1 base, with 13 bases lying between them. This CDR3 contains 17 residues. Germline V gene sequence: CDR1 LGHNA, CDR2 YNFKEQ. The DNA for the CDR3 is TGTGCCAGCAGCCAAGAGATCCAGGGATTTTCTGGAAACACCATATATTTT. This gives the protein CASSQEIQGFSGNTIYF.

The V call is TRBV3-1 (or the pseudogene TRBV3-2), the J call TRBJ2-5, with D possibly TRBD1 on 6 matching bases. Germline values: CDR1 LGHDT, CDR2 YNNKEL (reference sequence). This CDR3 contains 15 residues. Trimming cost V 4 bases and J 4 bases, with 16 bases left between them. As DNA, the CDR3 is TGTGCCAGCAGCCCTGGACAGTGGGGTTCAGAGACCCAGTACTTC. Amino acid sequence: CASSPGQWGSETQYF.

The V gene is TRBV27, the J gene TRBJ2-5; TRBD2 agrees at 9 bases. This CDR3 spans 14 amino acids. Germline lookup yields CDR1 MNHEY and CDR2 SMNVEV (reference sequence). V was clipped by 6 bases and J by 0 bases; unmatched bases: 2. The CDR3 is CASRRGGYQETQYF. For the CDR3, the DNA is TGTGCCAGCAGGCGGGGGGGCTACCAAGAGACCCAGTACTTC.

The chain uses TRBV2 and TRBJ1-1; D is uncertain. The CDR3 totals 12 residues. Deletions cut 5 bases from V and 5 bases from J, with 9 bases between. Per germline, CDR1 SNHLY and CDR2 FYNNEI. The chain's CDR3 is CASSYSGTEAFF. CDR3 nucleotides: TGTGCCAGCAGTTACAGTGGTACTGAAGCTTTCTTT. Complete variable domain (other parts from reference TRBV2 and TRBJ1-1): EPEVTQTPSHQVTQMGQEVILRCVPISNHLYFYWYRQILGQKVEFLVSFYNNEISEKSEIFDDQFSVERPDGSNFTLKIRSTKLEDSAMYFCASSYSGTEAFFGQGTRLTVV.

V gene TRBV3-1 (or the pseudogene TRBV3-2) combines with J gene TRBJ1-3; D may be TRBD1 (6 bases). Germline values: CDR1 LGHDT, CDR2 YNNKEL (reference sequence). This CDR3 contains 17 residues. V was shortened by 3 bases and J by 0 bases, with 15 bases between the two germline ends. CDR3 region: CASSQGDITRSGNTIYF. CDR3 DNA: TGTGCCAGCAGCCAGGGGGACATCACCCGCTCTGGAAACACCATATATTTT.

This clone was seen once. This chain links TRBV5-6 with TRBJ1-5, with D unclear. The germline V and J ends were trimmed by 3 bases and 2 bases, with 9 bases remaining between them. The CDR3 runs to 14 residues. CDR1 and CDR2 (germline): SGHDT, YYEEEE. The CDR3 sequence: CASSSPTGNQPQHF. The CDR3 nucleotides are TGTGCCAGCAGCTCCCCCACGGGCAATCAGCCCCAGCATTTT.

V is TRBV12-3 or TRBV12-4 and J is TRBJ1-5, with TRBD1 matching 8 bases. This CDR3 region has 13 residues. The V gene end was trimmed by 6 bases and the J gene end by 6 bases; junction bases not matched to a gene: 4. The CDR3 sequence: CASSRTGFQPQHF. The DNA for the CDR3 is TGTGCCAGCAGCCGGACAGGGTTTCAGCCCCAGCATTTT.